The source of this TCR beta chain is a study of memory CD4+ T cells and cytomegalovirus serostatus. Single viable CD3+CD4+CD8-CD45RO+ cells were sorted as the memory CD4+ T cells. Per germline, CDR1 LGHNA and CDR2 YSLEER. This CDR3 is built from 13 residues. V was clipped by 0 bases and J by 9 bases, with 12 bases between them. Libraries were prepared by immunoSEQ multiplex PCR; TCRdb keeps only in-frame clonotypes and omits some of them. The sample lists under 40,000 clones, around 80% occurring once. Sequenced: memory CD4+ T cells from blood. The sequence came from an adult in good health and CMV-seropositive. J is TRBJ2-7 and V is TRBV4-3; D not resolved. As DNA, the CDR3 is TGCGCCAGCAGCCAAGATAGGACCTACCCGCAGTACTTC. Translated: CASSQDRTYPQYF.